These 11 T cell receptor beta chains share one sample of origin, sequenced in a study of blood T cells in healthy people across ages. The authors ran a second PCR of 7 to 11 cycles using a sample-barcoded 5' primer and a J-beta primer mix. TCRdb redid the calling of the 5' RACE reads with MiXCR, one entry per CDR3 protein. The table shows about 940,000 distinct CDR3 sequences, with about 44% occurring only once. Source material: blood. The origin of the receptors is a man younger than 45 in good health.

The chain combines TRBV9 with TRBJ2-1, with 9 bases matching TRBD2. CDR1 is SGDLS and CDR2 is YYNGEE in the germline V gene. The CDR3 covers 17 residues. V trimming: 2 bases; J trimming: 0 bases; junction bases outside the gene matches: 6. The CDR3 nucleotides are TGTGCCAGCAGCGTTAATAGCGGGGGATTCTCCTACAATGAGCAGTTCTTC. It yields the protein CASSVNSGGFSYNEQFF.

This clonotype was seen a handful of times. The chain joins TRBV12-3 or TRBV12-4 to TRBJ2-4; 8 bases match TRBD1. The CDR3 contains 14 residues. The trim removed 7 bases at V and 5 bases at J, leaving 7 bases unmatched. CDR3 in amino acids: CASNTGQEENIQYF. In DNA, the CDR3 is TGTGCCAGCAATACGGGACAGGAAGAAAACATTCAGTACTTC.

V gene TRBV11-2 combines with J gene TRBJ1-1; a possible D gene is TRBD1 (5 bases). Trimming removed 4 bases at V and 4 bases at J, with 25 bases between. In germline, CDR1 is SGHAT, CDR2 FQNNGV. The CDR3 is 18 residues long. The CDR3 sequence is CASSSPLPVGALVTEAFF. In nucleotides, the CDR3 is TGTGCCAGCAGCTCTCCTTTACCCGTCGGGGCGTTAGTCACTGAAGCTTTCTTT. Full variable domain (missing parts from reference TRBV11-2 and TRBJ1-1): EAGVAQSPRYKIIEKRQSVAFWCNPISGHATLYWYQQILGQGPKLLIQFQNNGVVDDSQLPKDRFSAERLKGVDSTLKIQPAKLEDSAVYLCASSSPLPVGALVTEAFFGQGTRLTVV.

V and J are TRBV2 and TRBJ2-3, with D perhaps TRBD1 (5 bases). The CDR3 loop spans 15 amino acids. Trimming pared 3 bases from V and 0 bases from J, leaving 10 bases between. Per the germline V gene, CDR1 is SNHLY and CDR2 is FYNNEI. The CDR3 here is CASSEAGSSTDTQYF. The CDR3 DNA reads TGTGCCAGCAGTGAGGCAGGGTCTAGCACAGATACGCAGTATTTT.

The chain carries TRBV28 and TRBJ1-6, with 7 positions matching TRBD1. CDR1 is MDHEN, CDR2 SYDVKM, per germline. V trimming: 6 bases; J trimming: 8 bases; junction bases outside the gene matches: 7. The CDR3 length is 14 residues. CDR3 bases: TGTGCCAGCAGCCAACAGGGGTCGTATTCACCCCTCCACTTT. Amino acid sequence: CASSQQGSYSPLHF.

The J gene is TRBJ2-4, the V gene TRBV6-5, with D perhaps TRBD2 (5 bases). V lost 2 bases to trimming and J lost 1 base, with 9 bases between them. CDR3 length: 15 residues. The germline V gene has CDR1 MNHEY and CDR2 SVGAGI. In nucleotides, the CDR3 is TGTGCCAGCAGTTACGCCCCGGGGGCCAAAAACATTCAGTACTTC. It translates to CASSYAPGAKNIQYF.

The chain links TRBV6-5 to TRBJ2-3; no reliable D call. Trimming took 4 bases from V and 6 from J, leaving 11 bases between them. Germline V lookup: CDR1 MNHEY, CDR2 SVGAGI. The CDR3 is made up of 13 amino acids. The CDR3 region has the DNA TGTGCCAGCAGTTCCACGCTATGGGATACGCAGTATTTT. Its protein product is CASSSTLWDTQYF.

This clonotype was counted a few times. The genes are TRBV4-3 and TRBJ1-5, with a possible D match to TRBD1 (5 bases). The CDR3 has 14 amino acids. CDR1 LGHNA and CDR2 YSLEER come from the germline V gene. V was shortened by 2 bases and J by 6 bases, with 11 bases between the two germline ends. CDR3 residues: CASSQRRGVQPQHF. CDR3 sequence (DNA): TGCGCCAGCAGCCAACGAAGAGGGGTTCAGCCCCAGCATTTT.

The V and J genes are TRBV12-3 or TRBV12-4 and TRBJ1-2; possible D gene TRBD1, 5 bases. V was trimmed by 5 bases and J by 8 bases, leaving 15 bases between them. This CDR3 is 13 amino acids long. CDR3: CASSPPAGQGYTF. The CDR3 DNA follows: TGTGCCAGCAGTCCCCCGGCGGGGCAGGGCTACACCTTC.

This clonotype was detected only once. This chain connects TRBV7-2 to TRBJ2-3; a possible D gene is TRBD2 (6 bases). Trimming stripped 5 bases from V and 9 bases from J, with 15 bases between. The CDR3 has 13 amino acids. CDR1 is SGHTA, CDR2 FQGNSA, per germline. Here the CDR3 reads CASSVGAGWTQYF. The CDR3 DNA reads TGTGCCAGCAGCGTAGGCGCGGGGTGGACGCAGTATTTT.

This rearrangement joins TRBV7-2 to TRBJ2-5; possibly TRBD1 for D (6 bases). The germline CDR1 and CDR2 sequences are SGHTA and FQGNSA. This CDR3 has 16 amino acids. Trimming shortened V by 2 bases and J by 5 bases, and 18 bases separated the two germline ends. CDR3: CASSLLGGGRGETQYF. The CDR3 DNA is TGTGCCAGCAGCTTACTTGGGGGCGGGCGTGGGGAGACCCAGTACTTC.